The clone carrying this T cell receptor beta chain was recorded at least ten times. Its antigen remains unidentified. This entry is derived from a study of response to subunit inactivated influenza vaccine. MiXCR was run by TCRdb on the RT-PCR reads, yielding one entry per CDR3 protein. The table lists about 160,000 distinct CDR3 sequences, about a tenth of them singletons, with around 12% in the top ten. Study results and limitations: There was a suggestion from the authors that each seasonal influenza vaccination recruits few new T cells.

This CDR3 has 15 residues. V was pared by 5 bases and J by 4 bases, with 10 bases of the junction left unmatched. Germline V lookup: CDR1 SEHNR, CDR2 FQNEAQ (reference sequence). The sample was non-naive T cells sorted from PBMCs, taken 40 to 50 days after vaccination. This chain links TRBV7-9 with TRBJ1-1, with 7 bases matching TRBD1. This receptor was taken from a man in his forties or fifties who received an inactivated influenza vaccine. CDR3 amino acids: CASSRPQGGTTEAFF. CDR3 in DNA: TGTGCCAGCAGCCGTCCCCAGGGGGGGACCACTGAAGCTTTCTTT.